These 5 T cell receptor beta chains were sequenced from one sample in a study of cytomegalovirus exposure and HLA in healthy donors. PCR employed 60 Vbeta and 13 Jbeta primers. Libraries were prepared by immunoSEQ multiplex PCR; TCRdb keeps only in-frame clonotypes and omits some of them. The data show about 190,000 clones, approximately 84% seen once. The material sequenced was PBMCs. All receptors come from a man over 45 in good health and CMV-seronegative.

Only one count was recorded for this clone. J is TRBJ1-4 and V is TRBV27; no definite D call. From germline, CDR1 is MNHEY and CDR2 SMNVEV (reference sequence). There are 15 residues in the CDR3. V lost 6 bases to trimming and J lost 4 bases, with 15 bases between them. CDR3 sequence reads: CASRHRGPFNEKLFF. The CDR3 bases are TGTGCCAGCAGGCATCGAGGCCCCTTTAATGAAAAACTGTTTTTT.

This clone occurred once. The rearrangement joins TRBV7-9 to TRBJ2-1, with no clear D. Germline V gene lookup returns CDR1 SEHNR and CDR2 FQNEAQ (reference sequence). V was cut by 7 bases and J by 10 bases, with 14 bases left in between. This CDR3 has 12 residues. The CDR3, as DNA: TGTGCCAGCAAAGCCCTCGTTGTGGAGCAGTTCTTC. Amino acid sequence: CASKALVVEQFF.

The gene calls are TRBV19 and TRBJ1-4; 9 positions match TRBD1. J gave up 10 bases and V 7 bases, and 13 bases lay outside the gene matches. In germline, CDR1 is LNHDA, CDR2 SQIVND (reference sequence). The CDR3 has 15 amino acids. The CDR3 spells CASTFGDRDRGKLFF. CDR3 DNA sequence: TGTGCCAGTACTTTTGGGGACAGGGACCGAGGAAAACTGTTTTTT.

The chain links TRBV7-2 to TRBJ1-4; D unresolved. There are 16 residues in the CDR3. Germline CDR1 and CDR2: SGHTA and FQGNSA. Trimming shortened V by 1 base and J by 8 bases, and 17 bases separated the two germline ends. The CDR3 is CASSLGLARLREKLFF. In DNA form, the CDR3 reads TGTGCCAGCAGCTTAGGGTTAGCCCGGCTCCGAGAAAAACTGTTTTTT. Supplemented by reference TRBV7-2 and TRBJ1-4, the full variable domain reads GAGVSQSPSNKVTEKGKDVELRCDPISGHTALYWYRQSLGQGLEFLIYFQGNSAPDKSGLPSDRFSAERTGGSVSTLTIQRTQQEDSAVYLCASSLGLARLREKLFFGSGTQLSVL.

The chain is built from TRBV2 and TRBJ1-1, with D tentatively TRBD1 (5 bases). This CDR3 spans 12 amino acids. Trimming shortened V by 6 bases and J by 2 bases, and 7 bases separated the two germline ends. CDR1 and CDR2 from the germline V gene are SNHLY and FYNNEI. The CDR3 is CASRQGNTEAFF. The DNA of the CDR3 is TGTGCCAGCAGGCAGGGTAACACTGAAGCTTTCTTT.